This T cell receptor beta chain emerged from a study of blood T cell repertoires in COVID-19. Across about two dozen US areas, participants ranged in age from about 18 to 90 years. Assignment of participants to cohorts was predicated upon participant-reported clinical history. Per the authors' pipeline: It was from reference gene primer amplification that nucleated cell counts were estimated. Assay: immunoSEQ multiplex PCR; the TCRdb copy retains only in-frame clones and omits some. D and trimming come from the DNA, and the V and J calls and clone size come from that table. The sample includes around 260,000 clones, around 80% of them seen just once. Germline V gives CDR1 MDHEN, CDR2 SYDVKM. With 9 bases removed from V and 7 bases from J, the gap between germline ends came to 13 bases. This CDR3 is built from 12 residues.

Sequencing was performed on PBMCs or T cells enriched from blood (not recorded which). This TCR was recovered from a man aged 25-40 years with acute COVID-19. The chain employs TRBV28 and TRBJ1-5; D is uncertain. The CDR3: CASTELSQPQHF. The DNA of the CDR3 is TGTGCCAGTACAGAGCTGAGCCAGCCCCAGCATTTT.